The rows below give T cell receptor beta chains drawn from one sample of a study of T cell repertoires in cytomegalovirus infection. Each CDR3 protein gets one entry after TCRdb re-called the reads with MiXCR. The repertoire consists of about 160,000 distinct CDR3 sequences, with over 15% occurring once and the leading ten covering over 15%. The sample was CD8+ T cells from PBMCs. These receptor sequences come from a human donor in good health (CMV status not recorded). Some clones in this sample may be carry-over from other donors' samples. Each CDR3 is given with its conserved first and last residue. D genes are given only for firm matches. Clone size is not always given. Where it is, it says once, few, many or a class for expanded clones.

J: TRBJ2-2; size: many; D: NA; V: TRBV7-9; DNA: TGTGCCAGCAGCTCGGGGAACACCGGGGAGCTGTTTTTT; CDR3: CASSSGNTGELFF
J: TRBJ2-1; size: NA; D: NA; V: TRBV28; DNA: TGTGCCAGCAACCCGGTCGGCGGGCTAGAGGATGAGCAGTTCTTC; CDR3: CASNPVGGLEDEQFF
J: TRBJ2-4; size: few; D: NA; V: TRBV28; DNA: TGTGCCAGCAGTGGGCCAGCCAAAAACATTCAGTACTTC; CDR3: CASSGPAKNIQYF
J: TRBJ2-7; size: NA; D: NA; V: TRBV10-2; DNA: TGCGCCAGCCTCCGGGGCGAGCAGTACTTC; CDR3: CASLRGEQYF
J: TRBJ1-1; size: NA; D: TRBD1; V: TRBV6-2/TRBV6-3; DNA: TGTGCCAGCGAATTGGACAGGGCCACTGAAGCTTTCTTT; CDR3: CASELDRATEAFF
J: TRBJ2-2; size: many; D: NA; V: TRBV7-8; DNA: TGTGCCAGCAACCATCCGTGGGATGGGCTCGACACCGGGGAGCTGTTTTTT; CDR3: CASNHPWDGLDTGELFF
J: TRBJ2-3; size: few; D: TRBD2; V: TRBV28; DNA: TGTGCCAGCACCCTAACGGGGGGGGCCACGCACCCTAGCACAGATACGCAGTATTTT; CDR3: CASTLTGGATHPSTDTQYF
J: TRBJ2-1; size: many; D: TRBD2; V: TRBV7-9; DNA: TGTGCCAGCACTAGCGGAAATTACAATGAGCAGTTCTTC; CDR3: CASTSGNYNEQFF
J: TRBJ2-5; size: NA; D: NA; V: TRBV20-1; DNA: TGCAGTGCAAGGCCCTCTTTTTATAGCAGGGGGGAAGAGACCCAGTACTTC; CDR3: CSARPSFYSRGEETQYF
J: TRBJ2-1; size: NA; D: NA; V: TRBV7-9; DNA: TGTGCCAGCAGCCCGGCCGGGGCCCCTGTCGAGCAGTTCTTC; CDR3: CASSPAGAPVEQFF
J: TRBJ1-3; size: NA; D: TRBD1; V: TRBV7-2; DNA: TGTGCCAGCAGCTCCTACAGGGGCTCTGAAAACACCATATATTTT; CDR3: CASSSYRGSENTIYF
J: TRBJ2-1; size: NA; D: NA; V: TRBV6-6; DNA: TGTGCCAGCAGTTATTCGGCTGTTGAGCAGTTCTTC; CDR3: CASSYSAVEQFF
J: TRBJ1-2; size: NA; D: TRBD1; V: TRBV7-2; DNA: TGTGCCAGCAGCGTCGTGACAGGGTCCTCCAGCTATGGCTACACCTTC; CDR3: CASSVVTGSSSYGYTF
J: TRBJ2-5; size: NA; D: TRBD1; V: TRBV28; DNA: TGTGACAGCAGTTCCAAACTATTAGAGGGGGCATACAGAGAGACCCAGTACTTC; CDR3: CDSSSKLLEGAYRETQYF
J: TRBJ2-7; size: few; D: TRBD1; V: TRBV6-2/TRBV6-3; DNA: TGTGCCAGCAGTTACGGGACAGGGTACGAGCAGTACTTC; CDR3: CASSYGTGYEQYF
J: TRBJ2-1; size: NA; D: TRBD2; V: TRBV7-6; DNA: TGTGCCAGCAGCTGGGCTGGCGGGAGAGGTGAGCAGTTCTTC; CDR3: CASSWAGGRGEQFF
J: TRBJ2-7; size: few; D: TRBD2; V: TRBV7-6; DNA: TGTGCCAGCAGCTTAGGGCTAGCGGGGAGCAGCGAGCAGTACTTC; CDR3: CASSLGLAGSSEQYF
J: TRBJ1-3; size: NA; D: TRBD1; V: TRBV7-6; DNA: TGTGCCAGCAGCCTCCGGACAGGGCGCTCTGGAAACACCATATATTTT; CDR3: CASSLRTGRSGNTIYF
J: TRBJ2-1; size: NA; D: NA; V: TRBV2; DNA: TGTGCCAGCAGTGGGGCTCCGAATGAGCAGTTCTTC; CDR3: CASSGAPNEQFF
J: TRBJ2-6; size: NA; D: NA; V: TRBV11-3; DNA: TGTGCCAGCAGCCCCCGCCCCGGCGACAGTTCTGGGGCCAACGTCCTGACTTTC; CDR3: CASSPRPGDSSGANVLTF
J: TRBJ2-2; size: few; D: TRBD2; V: TRBV11-2; DNA: TGTGCCAGCAGCTCCCGAGGGGGGACTAGACCGAACACCGGGGAGCTGTTTTTT; CDR3: CASSSRGGTRPNTGELFF
J: TRBJ2-1; size: many; D: NA; V: TRBV7-8; DNA: TGTGCCAGCAGGCGAGCGGGTGTTCTTGGGGATGAGCAGTTCTTC; CDR3: CASRRAGVLGDEQFF
J: TRBJ2-4; size: NA; D: NA; V: TRBV7-2; DNA: TGTGCCAGCAGCTTAATAAAGTTTGACATTCAGTACTTC; CDR3: CASSLIKFDIQYF
J: TRBJ2-7; size: few; D: NA; V: TRBV20-1; DNA: TGCAGTGCTAGGGTGAGGAACTCCTACGAGCAGTACTTC; CDR3: CSARVRNSYEQYF
J: TRBJ2-6; size: once; D: NA; V: TRBV29-1; DNA: TGCAGCGTTGAAGGGAGACAGAACTCTGGGGCCAACGTCCTGACTTTC; CDR3: CSVEGRQNSGANVLTF
J: TRBJ1-1; size: NA; D: NA; V: TRBV7-6; DNA: TGTGCCAGCAGCGCGGGACGGCGGGGAACTGAAGCTTTCTTT; CDR3: CASSAGRRGTEAFF
J: TRBJ1-5; size: NA; D: NA; V: TRBV28; DNA: TGTGCCAGCACGATGGTGACAGATAATCAGCCCCAGCATTTT; CDR3: CASTMVTDNQPQHF
J: TRBJ1-3; size: NA; D: NA; V: TRBV11-2; DNA: TGTGCCAGCAGCTTACCAATCCGAGGAAACACCATATATTTT; CDR3: CASSLPIRGNTIYF
J: TRBJ2-7; size: few; D: NA; V: TRBV7-2; DNA: TGTGCCAGCAGCACAAACGGTTACGAGCAGTACTTC; CDR3: CASSTNGYEQYF
J: TRBJ2-3; size: medium-sized; D: TRBD2; V: TRBV28; DNA: TGTGCCAGCAGTTTATCGGGGGGAGATACGCAGTATTTT; CDR3: CASSLSGGDTQYF
J: TRBJ2-3; size: few; D: NA; V: TRBV7-6; DNA: TGTGCCAGCAGCTTAGGGACCCTCACAGATACGCAGTATTTT; CDR3: CASSLGTLTDTQYF
J: TRBJ2-1; size: few; D: NA; V: TRBV19; DNA: TGTGCCAGTAGTATAGTCTCGGGCCCGTACAATGAGCAGTTCTTC; CDR3: CASSIVSGPYNEQFF
J: TRBJ2-6; size: NA; D: TRBD1; V: TRBV29-1; DNA: TGCAGCGTTGCAGGCCCCGGACAGGGGGTATCTGGGGCCAACGTCCTGACTTTC; CDR3: CSVAGPGQGVSGANVLTF
J: TRBJ2-5; size: many; D: NA; V: TRBV7-2; DNA: TGTGCCAGCAGCTTAGCGACAGCTCAAGAGACCCAGTACTTC; CDR3: CASSLATAQETQYF
J: TRBJ2-5; size: NA; D: NA; V: TRBV20-1; DNA: TGCAGTGCTAGACGGAGGGAGGGGGCGAGCTACCAAGAGACCCAGTACTTC; CDR3: CSARRREGASYQETQYF
J: TRBJ2-1; size: NA; D: NA; V: TRBV6-2/TRBV6-3; DNA: TGTGCCCGCAGTTACCCCTTTGGGCCGAGTAGGAATGAGCAGTTCTTC; CDR3: CARSYPFGPSRNEQFF
J: TRBJ1-5; size: NA; D: NA; V: TRBV28; DNA: TGTGCCAGCAGTTTAGAACTATTGACAAAGACGGCCGTCTATCAACCCCAGCATTTT; CDR3: CASSLELLTKTAVYQPQHF
J: TRBJ2-1; size: NA; D: TRBD1; V: TRBV20-1; DNA: TGCAGTGCTAGAGAACATAGCGGACAGGGGGTTTACAATGAGCAGTTCTTC; CDR3: CSAREHSGQGVYNEQFF
J: TRBJ1-3; size: few; D: NA; V: TRBV28; DNA: TGTGCCAGCAGAACAGAGTTCTCTGGAAACACCATATATTTT; CDR3: CASRTEFSGNTIYF
J: TRBJ2-1; size: many; D: NA; V: TRBV29-1; DNA: TGCAGCGTTGAGCAGTTTTACAATGAGCAGTTCTTC; CDR3: CSVEQFYNEQFF
J: TRBJ2-2; size: few; D: NA; V: TRBV7-9; DNA: TGTGCCAGCAGCCCCCGGCTAGCAGCTGACCCGGAGGAGCTGTTTTTT; CDR3: CASSPRLAADPEELFF